These 23 T cell receptor beta chains share one sample of origin, sequenced in a study of cytomegalovirus exposure and HLA in healthy donors. The table came from immunoSEQ multiplex PCR; TCRdb's copy has only in-frame clones and leaves some out. This sample carries about 200,000 clones, about 81% of them seen once, and the ten largest clones take 1.2%. The sequenced material came from PBMCs. The receptor set was obtained from a woman in her thirties in good health and CMV-seronegative.

The chain links TRBV7-8 to TRBJ1-2; D is uncertain. CDR1 SGHVS and CDR2 FQNEAQ come from the germline V gene. The CDR3 contains 15 residues. Trimming removed 1 base from V and 0 bases from J, with 9 bases in between. CDR3 sequence: CASSLGAAANYGYTF. The CDR3 bases are TGTGCCAGCAGCTTAGGAGCAGCGGCTAACTATGGCTACACCTTC.

The V and J genes are TRBV7-2 and TRBJ2-3; possibly TRBD2 for D (6 bases). Germline CDR1 and CDR2: SGHTA and FQGNSA. This CDR3 has 16 residues. V lost 2 bases, J lost 2 bases, and 14 bases lay in between. The CDR3 is CASSLYLGGNTDTQYF. The CDR3 region has the DNA TGTGCCAGCAGCTTATATCTGGGCGGGAACACAGATACGCAGTATTTT.

The chain has TRBV5-8 and TRBJ2-3; D call uncertain. The CDR3 covers 14 residues. Germline CDR1 reads SGHTS; CDR2 reads YDEGEE. V dropped 1 base and J dropped 0 bases, with 6 bases sitting between them. CDR3 DNA: TGTGCCAGCAGCTTGCAGCGAAGCACAGATACGCAGTATTTT. Amino acid sequence: CASSLQRSTDTQYF.

This rearrangement joins TRBV5-4 to TRBJ1-6; D might be TRBD1 (6 bases). The CDR3 loop spans 15 amino acids. With 0 bases removed from V and 2 bases from J, the gap between germline ends came to 6 bases. Germline V gene lookup returns CDR1 SGHNT and CDR2 YYREEE (reference sequence). The CDR3 region has the DNA TGTGCCAGCAGCTTGGACAGGGCCTATAATTCACCCCTCCACTTT. It is translated as CASSLDRAYNSPLHF.

The V gene is TRBV11-1, the J gene TRBJ2-3, with 9 bases matching TRBD2. The CDR3 consists of 16 residues. Germline V gene sequence: CDR1 SGHAT, CDR2 FQDESV (reference sequence). Losses at the gene ends were 5 bases for V and 0 bases for J; bases not matched to a gene: 6. The CDR3 loop is CASSPTSGTSTDTQYF. CDR3 DNA sequence: TGTGCCAGCAGCCCGACTAGCGGAACTAGCACAGATACGCAGTATTTT.

This clone appeared a few times. The V gene is TRBV5-1, the J gene TRBJ2-5; the D gene is possibly TRBD1 (5 bases). This CDR3 is 15 amino acids long. From germline, CDR1 is SGHRS and CDR2 YFSETQ. V gave up 0 bases and J gave up 5 bases, with 14 bases separating them. The CDR3 here is CASSLEPQGAETQYF. CDR3 in DNA: TGCGCCAGCAGCTTGGAACCGCAGGGCGCCGAGACCCAGTACTTC.

The chain recombines TRBV10-2 with TRBJ2-2; the match to TRBD2 covers 9 bases. Germline V gives CDR1 WSHSY, CDR2 SAAADI. The CDR3 extends over 17 amino acids. Trimming took 3 bases from V and 5 from J; bases not matched to a gene: 10. For the CDR3, the DNA is TGCGCCAGCAGTGACCACCTTAGCGGGAGCGGAACCGGGGAGCTGTTTTTT. Translated: CASSDHLSGSGTGELFF.

V usage is TRBV5-1 and J usage is TRBJ2-3; 7 bases fit TRBD2. The ends lost 0 bases at V and 4 bases at J; junction bases unmatched: 8. Germline lookup yields CDR1 SGHRS and CDR2 YFSETQ. The CDR3 sequence is 16 residues long. The CDR3 DNA sequence: TGCGCCAGCAGCTTGGCCGGAAGGGGAGGGCCAGATACGCAGTATTTT. Its translation is CASSLAGRGGPDTQYF.

This chain links TRBV2 with TRBJ2-5; D is possibly TRBD1 (6 bases). Trimming pared 7 bases from V and 5 bases from J, leaving 17 bases between. Germline V CDR1 and CDR2: SNHLY, FYNNEI. CDR3 length: 14 amino acids. The CDR3 is CASNRGQMGETQYF. The DNA for the CDR3 is TGTGCCAGCAACCGCGGACAGATGGGGGAGACCCAGTACTTC. Full variable domain (remainder filled in from reference TRBV2 and TRBJ2-5): EPEVTQTPSHQVTQMGQEVILRCVPISNHLYFYWYRQILGQKVEFLVSFYNNEISEKSEIFDDQFSVERPDGSNFTLKIRSTKLEDSAMYFCASNRGQMGETQYFGPGTRLLVL.

This clone was observed a single time. The J gene is TRBJ2-3, the V gene TRBV5-1, with D maybe TRBD1 (6 bases). The CDR3 sequence is 16 residues long. The ends were cut back, 3 bases at V and 2 bases at J, with 16 bases in the middle. Germline V gene data show CDR1 as SGHRS and CDR2 as YFSETQ. The DNA for the CDR3 is TGCGCCAGCAGCTCACAGGGCGAAGTGGTCACAGATACGCAGTATTTT. The encoded protein is CASSSQGEVVTDTQYF. Filled out from reference TRBV5-1 and TRBJ2-3, the complete variable domain reads KAGVTQTPRYLIKTRGQQVTLSCSPISGHRSVSWYQQTPGQGLQFLFEYFSETQRNKGNFPGRFSGRQFSNSRSEMNVSTLELGDSALYLCASSSQGEVVTDTQYFGPGTRLTVL.

The CDR3 loop reads CAWSVSQMNTEAFF. In nucleotides, the CDR3 is TGTGCCTGGAGTGTATCACAGATGAACACTGAAGCTTTCTTT. The chain is built from TRBV30 and TRBJ1-1, with D hard to call. The germline V and J ends were trimmed by 0 bases and 0 bases, with 8 bases remaining between them. The length of the CDR3 is 14 residues. CDR1 is GTSNPN and CDR2 is SVGIG in the germline V gene (reference sequence).

The chain recombines TRBV7-8 with TRBJ2-3, with TRBD2 matching 9 bases. V lost 5 bases, J lost 5 bases, and 8 bases stayed unmatched. The CDR3 has 15 amino acids. Per germline, CDR1 SGHVS and CDR2 FQNEAQ. The CDR3 loop reads CASSKLAGEGDTQYF. The CDR3 bases are TGTGCCAGCAGCAAATTAGCGGGAGAGGGAGATACGCAGTATTTT.

This clone has just a few counts. V gene TRBV9 combines with J gene TRBJ1-1; the D gene is possibly TRBD1 (6 bases). CDR1 and CDR2 (germline): SGDLS, YYNGEE. Trimming left V 0 bases short and J 2 bases short, with 11 bases between. This CDR3 contains 15 residues. CDR3 in DNA: TGTGCCAGCAGCGTAGGGAGGACAGTTAACACTGAAGCTTTCTTT. The encoded protein is CASSVGRTVNTEAFF.

With regard to this clone: The junction departs from germline at one end; a sequencing error may be responsible. This sequence joins TRBV6-5 and TRBJ2-5, with D possibly TRBD2 on 5 matching bases. This CDR3 region has 13 residues. Germline V CDR1 and CDR2: MNHEY, SVGAGI. CDR3 coding DNA: TGTGCCAGCAGTTATCAGCCCGGACTCTCACCCGACTTC. Translating gives CASSYQPGLSPDF.

The gene calls are TRBV7-9 and TRBJ2-3; 10 nucleotides line up with TRBD2. This CDR3 contains 16 residues. V lost 1 base, J lost 3 bases, and 4 bases stayed unmatched. From germline, CDR1 is SEHNR and CDR2 FQNEAQ (reference sequence). The CDR3 spells CASSLGLAGRTDTQYF. CDR3 DNA sequence: TGTGCCAGCAGCTTAGGACTAGCGGGTCGAACAGATACGCAGTATTTT.

The chain recombines TRBV5-4 with TRBJ2-1; 8 nucleotides line up with TRBD2. V lost 4 bases to trimming and J lost 4 bases; unmatched junction nucleotides: 19. The CDR3 spans 19 residues. Germline V gene lookup returns CDR1 SGHNT and CDR2 YYREEE (reference sequence). CDR3 sequence: CASSLTRISGGASYNEQFF. The CDR3 region has the DNA TGTGCCAGCAGCCTGACCCGGATTTCGGGGGGGGCTTCATACAATGAGCAGTTCTTC.

The chain links TRBV28 to TRBJ1-5; unclear D gene. Germline assignment: CDR1 MDHEN and CDR2 SYDVKM. V shed 6 bases and J shed 4 bases, with 7 bases lying between them. There are 12 residues in the CDR3. The CDR3: CASRTPNQPQHF. The CDR3 DNA is TGTGCCAGCAGGACACCTAATCAGCCCCAGCATTTT.

V gene TRBV6-1 combines with J gene TRBJ1-2; 12 nucleotides align to TRBD1. J gave up 2 bases and V 6 bases, and 4 bases lay outside the gene matches. The CDR3 contains 15 residues. Per the germline V gene, CDR1 is MNHNS and CDR2 is SASEGT. In DNA form, the CDR3 reads TGTGCCAGCAGCCGGGACAGGGGGCTAAACTATGGCTACACCTTC. It is translated as CASSRDRGLNYGYTF.

This clone was seen a single time. The genes are TRBV7-9 and TRBJ1-4; TRBD1 matches 8 bases. Per germline, CDR1 SEHNR and CDR2 FQNEAQ (reference sequence). V lost 5 bases, J lost 8 bases, and 7 bases stayed unmatched. CDR3 length equals 14 residues. CDR3 sequence: CASSLGQGGEKLFF. The CDR3 region has the DNA TGTGCCAGCAGCCTAGGACAGGGCGGCGAAAAACTGTTTTTT.

CDR3 nucleotides: TGTGCCTGGGACATCAGGGGTTTCTCCTACGAGCAGTACTTC. Translating gives CAWDIRGFSYEQYF. The rearrangement links TRBV30 to TRBJ2-7; a possible D gene is TRBD1 (6 bases). Per the germline V gene, CDR1 is GTSNPN and CDR2 is SVGIG (reference sequence). The CDR3 length is 14 residues. With 5 bases removed from V and 0 bases from J, the gap between germline ends came to 14 bases. The full variable domain, completed using reference TRBV30 and TRBJ2-7, is SQTIHQWPATLVQPVGSPLSLECTVEGTSNPNLYWYRQAAGRGLQLLFYSVGIGQISSEVPQNLSASRPQDRQFILSSKKLLLSDSGFYLCAWDIRGFSYEQYFGPGTRLTVT.

V is TRBV6-5 and J is TRBJ1-2; a possible D gene is TRBD1 (6 bases). The CDR3 is made up of 12 amino acids. Trimming took 8 bases from V and 4 from J, leaving 11 bases between them. Germline CDR1 and CDR2: MNHEY and SVGAGI. The CDR3: CASSGASYGYTF. As DNA, the CDR3 is TGTGCCAGCTCAGGGGCTTCCTATGGCTACACCTTC.

The rearrangement uses TRBV6-1 and TRBJ1-1; possible D gene TRBD1, 5 bases. The CDR3 has 15 amino acids. Deletions cut 8 bases from V and 4 bases from J, with 20 bases between. Germline CDR1 MNHNS, CDR2 SASEGT. CDR3 amino acids: CASALLGGARTEAFF. The CDR3 region has the DNA TGTGCCAGCGCTCTCCTGGGAGGGGCGCGCACTGAAGCTTTCTTT.

This clone was observed a few times. V and J are TRBV5-1 and TRBJ2-1, with TRBD2 matching 11 bases. The junction had 6 bases not matched to a gene; V was cut back by 5 bases and J by 8 bases. The CDR3 extends over 14 amino acids. Germline V CDR1 and CDR2: SGHRS, YFSETQ. The CDR3 region is CASRASGRMDEQFF. CDR3 in DNA: TGCGCCAGCAGAGCTAGCGGGAGGATGGATGAGCAGTTCTTC.